Shown below are 19 T cell receptor beta chains from a single sample sequenced in a study of Ad26.COV2.S vaccination and SARS-CoV-2 variants. Assay: immunoSEQ multiplex PCR; the TCRdb copy retains only in-frame clones and omits some. The sample consists of over 110,000 clones, roughly 89% of them appearing once. The material was peripheral blood, obtained after recovery from COVID-19. The source is a human donor who had recovered from COVID-19.

The rearrangement joins TRBV7-2 to TRBJ2-5; D call uncertain. This CDR3 spans 12 amino acids. Germline CDR1 reads SGHTA; CDR2 reads FQGNSA. V was cut by 5 bases and J by 5 bases, with 9 bases left in between. The DNA for the CDR3 is TGTGCCAGCAGCCAGCAACGGGAGACCCAGTACTTC. Protein: CASSQQRETQYF.

The chain is built from TRBV30 and TRBJ2-7; D perhaps matches TRBD2 (5 bases). The ends were cut back, 3 bases at V and 2 bases at J, with 11 bases in the middle. Germline assignment: CDR1 GTSNPN and CDR2 SVGIG (reference sequence). This CDR3 spans 13 amino acids. CDR3 in amino acids: CAWSGEGPYEQYF. In nucleotides, the CDR3 is TGTGCCTGGAGCGGTGAGGGCCCCTACGAGCAGTACTTC.

This clone appeared once. The chain has TRBV11-2 and TRBJ2-7, with TRBD2 matching 7 bases. After removal of 1 base from V and 1 base from J, the junction contained 10 bases not matched to a gene. CDR1 and CDR2 (germline): SGHAT, FQNNGV. CDR3 size: 17 residues. The CDR3 loop reads CASSLGGRRGSSYEQYF. The CDR3 nucleotides read TGTGCCAGCAGCTTAGGGGGCCGGCGGGGGTCTTCCTACGAGCAGTACTTC.

The sample holds a few counts of this clone. This chain joins TRBV6-2 or TRBV6-3 and TRBJ1-5, with 7 nucleotides matching TRBD1. CDR3 size: 15 residues. CDR1 is MNHEY, CDR2 SVGEGT, per germline. Trimming took 3 bases from V and 4 from J; bases not matched to a gene: 6. CDR3 sequence reads: CASSYADRVNQPQHF. CDR3 DNA: TGTGCCAGCAGTTATGCAGACAGGGTAAATCAGCCCCAGCATTTT.

V usage is TRBV7-6 and J usage is TRBJ1-1; 7 positions match TRBD1. The CDR3 loop spans 15 amino acids. The ends lost 5 bases at V and 3 bases at J; junction bases unmatched: 9. Germline CDR1 reads SGHVS; CDR2 reads FNYEAQ. The CDR3 loop reads CASSPQQGSYTEAFF. Written as DNA, the CDR3 is TGTGCCAGCAGCCCCCAACAGGGGAGTTACACTGAAGCTTTCTTT.

The chain combines TRBV13 with TRBJ2-3; tentative D call: TRBD1 (6 bases). CDR1 is PRHDT, CDR2 FYEKMQ, per germline (reference sequence). V lost 0 bases and J 0 bases, leaving 10 bases between the germline ends. This CDR3 has 16 residues. CDR3 in amino acids: CASSLGGTPSTDTQYF. CDR3 sequence (DNA): TGTGCCAGCAGCTTAGGCGGGACACCTAGCACAGATACGCAGTATTTT.

The rearrangement uses TRBV4-3 and TRBJ1-6; 7 bases are shared with TRBD1. Germline-derived CDR1 and CDR2 are LGHNA and YSLEER. The CDR3 covers 16 residues. V was clipped by 0 bases and J by 4 bases; unmatched bases: 3. Written as DNA, the CDR3 is TGCGCCAGCAGCCAAGATCAGGGGGGATATAATTCACCCCTCCACTTT. Residues: CASSQDQGGYNSPLHF.

This clone was seen once. The chain recombines TRBV27 with TRBJ1-1; a weak D match, TRBD1 (5 bases). CDR3 length: 15 amino acids. Trimming took 6 bases from V and 1 from J, leaving 15 bases between them. Germline V gene sequence: CDR1 MNHEY, CDR2 SMNVEV (reference sequence). The chain's CDR3 is CASRRTSTANTEAFF. The CDR3 DNA reads TGTGCCAGCAGGCGGACCTCGACAGCGAACACTGAAGCTTTCTTT.

V is TRBV14 and J is TRBJ1-4, with a possible D match to TRBD1 (6 bases). With 2 bases removed from V and 7 bases from J, the gap between germline ends came to 17 bases. This CDR3 contains 16 residues. Germline V gives CDR1 SGHDN, CDR2 FVKESK. In DNA, the CDR3 is TGTGCCAGCAGCCAACGTACAGGGTTGGTAGGTGAAAAACTGTTTTTT. Translated: CASSQRTGLVGEKLFF.

Only a few counts were recorded for this clone. The rearrangement joins TRBV4-3 to TRBJ1-4, with unresolved D. The CDR3 consists of 12 residues. V lost 1 base and J 8 bases, leaving 5 bases between the germline ends. CDR1 and CDR2 from the germline V gene are LGHNA and YSLEER. CDR3 sequence reads: CASSQVGEKLFF. CDR3 DNA sequence: TGCGCCAGCAGCCAAGTAGGGGAAAAACTGTTTTTT.

This clone was seen only once. The chain couples TRBV28 to TRBJ2-5; weak D call: TRBD1 (6 bases). CDR3 size: 12 residues. Trimming took off 5 bases at V and 2 bases at J, with 6 bases between the two ends. Per germline, CDR1 MDHEN and CDR2 SYDVKM. CDR3 DNA sequence: TGTGCCAGCAGTGACAGGCAAGAGACCCAGTACTTC. It codes for CASSDRQETQYF.

The chain links TRBV12-3 or TRBV12-4 to TRBJ1-2, with D tentatively TRBD1 (5 bases). V lost 1 base and J 6 bases, leaving 6 bases between the germline ends. The CDR3 sequence is 12 residues long. DNA of the CDR3: TGTGCCAGCAGTTTAGGAGGGGATGGCTACACCTTC. This encodes CASSLGGDGYTF.

The V and J genes are TRBV5-5 and TRBJ1-6, with 8 bases aligning to TRBD1. This CDR3 region has 14 residues. CDR1 and CDR2 from the germline V gene are SGHKS and YYEKEE (reference sequence). Trimming at V came to 3 bases and at J to 5 bases, leaving 1 base not matched to a gene. CDR3 region: CASSSTGDNSPLHF. CDR3 bases: TGTGCCAGCAGCTCGACAGGGGATAATTCACCCCTCCACTTT.

The V call is TRBV7-9, the J call TRBJ2-1; D gene uncertain. Germline CDR1 reads SEHNR; CDR2 reads FQNEAQ (reference sequence). Trimming took off 5 bases at V and 4 bases at J, with 15 bases between the two ends. The CDR3 covers 15 residues. CDR3 protein: CASSPDLATYNEQFF. CDR3 coding DNA: TGTGCCAGCAGCCCTGACCTTGCCACTTACAATGAGCAGTTCTTC.

This clone was observed a single time. The chain recombines TRBV4-1 with TRBJ2-5; no clear D. The CDR3 consists of 15 residues. Germline-derived CDR1 and CDR2 are MGHRA and YSYEKL. V was shortened by 0 bases and J by 5 bases, with 13 bases between the two germline ends. CDR3 region: CASSQERSSRETQYF. The DNA for the CDR3 is TGCGCCAGCAGCCAAGAAAGATCTTCTAGGGAGACCCAGTACTTC.

The gene calls are TRBV11-2 and TRBJ1-2; no clear D gene. V was pared by 1 base and J by 1 base, with 10 bases between. This CDR3 comprises 15 residues. Looked up from germline, CDR1 is SGHAT and CDR2 is FQNNGV. The CDR3 reads CASSLGRTFNYGYTF. CDR3 in DNA: TGTGCCAGCAGCTTAGGTCGGACGTTTAACTATGGCTACACCTTC. The full variable domain, its missing parts supplied by reference TRBV11-2 and TRBJ1-2, is EAGVAQSPRYKIIEKRQSVAFWCNPISGHATLYWYQQILGQGPKLLIQFQNNGVVDDSQLPKDRFSAERLKGVDSTLKIQPAKLEDSAVYLCASSLGRTFNYGYTFGSGTRLTVV.

The rearrangement uses TRBV5-6 and TRBJ2-2, with TRBD2 as a possible D gene (7 bases). Trimming stripped 4 bases from V and 5 bases from J, with 21 bases between. Germline V gene data show CDR1 as SGHDT and CDR2 as YYEEEE. The CDR3 consists of 17 residues. CDR3 residues: CASSPTGGMRETGELFF. The CDR3 DNA reads TGTGCCAGCAGCCCAACGGGGGGCATGAGGGAAACCGGGGAGCTGTTTTTT.

With regard to this clone: One end of the junction does not line up with germline, which may come from a read error. The rearrangement joins TRBV3-1 (or the pseudogene TRBV3-2) to TRBJ2-7, with D possibly TRBD2 on 6 matching bases. From germline, CDR1 is LGHDT and CDR2 YNNKEL (reference sequence). This CDR3 contains 13 residues. This CDR3 is CASSQGDFVGLHF. The CDR3 DNA reads as TGTGCCAGCAGCCAAGGGGACTTCGTCGGTTTGCACTTC.

V is TRBV14 and J is TRBJ2-7; no reliable D call. The CDR3 consists of 16 residues. Trimming took off 1 base at V and 1 base at J, with 14 bases between the two ends. Germline V gene sequence: CDR1 SGHDN, CDR2 FVKESK. The CDR3 nucleotides read TGTGCCAGCAGCCAAGTATCTGCCCTTGTATCCTACGAGCAGTACTTC. Its translation: CASSQVSALVSYEQYF.